These 9 T cell receptor beta chains came from one sample sequenced in a study of identical twins. TCRdb reanalysed the 5' RACE reads using MiXCR and keeps one entry per CDR3 protein. The sample holds approximately 690,000 distinct CDR3 sequences, 6.1% seen once. The specimen sequenced was naive T cells sorted from blood. These receptors came from a man between 18 and 29 years old in good health.

This clonotype was found a few times. The J gene is TRBJ1-6, the V gene TRBV4-2, with D perhaps TRBD1 (5 bases). The CDR3 loop spans 16 amino acids. The V end was cut by 3 bases, the J end by 7 bases, with 16 bases between. Germline loops: CDR1 LGHNA, CDR2 YNFKEQ. The DNA of the CDR3 is TGTGCCAGCAGCCAGGACTCCATGGGACGGAATTCACCCCTCCACTTT. It is translated as CASSQDSMGRNSPLHF.

There are a few counts of this clonotype. This sequence joins TRBV6-1 and TRBJ2-2; D ambiguous. The germline CDR1 and CDR2 sequences are MNHNS and SASEGT. The V end was cut by 7 bases, the J end by 5 bases, with 11 bases between. The CDR3 spans 13 residues. The CDR3 coding sequence is TGTGCCAGCAAGGGCTTCTCTACCGGGGAGCTGTTTTTT. Translation: CASKGFSTGELFF.

This clonotype was seen ten or more times. The CDR3 DNA reads as TGTGCCAGCAGCTTTACGAACGGGGAGCTGTTTTTT. Amino acid sequence: CASSFTNGELFF. The genes are TRBV7-7 and TRBJ2-2; D call uncertain. The CDR3 length is 12 residues. Germline values: CDR1 SSHAT, CDR2 FNYEAQ (reference sequence). Trimming removed 3 bases at V and 7 bases at J, with 6 bases between.

This clonotype was seen many times. This sequence joins TRBV20-1 and TRBJ2-6, with TRBD1 matching over 7 bases. Germline-derived CDR1 and CDR2 are DFQATT and SNEGSKA (reference sequence). The CDR3 covers 15 residues. J lost 4 bases, V lost 6 bases, and 9 bases had no gene match. In DNA, the CDR3 is TGCAGTGCAAAGGGGGCGCGGACAGGGGCCAACGTCCTGACTTTC. Translation gives CSAKGARTGANVLTF.

The table lists this clonotype with a few counts. This sequence joins TRBV5-1 and TRBJ1-1; 7 bases are shared with TRBD1. Germline CDR1 is SGHRS and CDR2 is YFSETQ. After removal of 5 bases from V and 0 bases from J, the junction contained 16 bases not matched to a gene. The CDR3 is made up of 18 amino acids. CDR3 loop: CASRLRTGTEILNTEAFF. The DNA of the CDR3 is TGCGCCAGCAGACTGAGGACAGGCACCGAAATACTGAACACTGAAGCTTTCTTT.

This clonotype was detected many times. The chain employs TRBV27 and TRBJ2-1; no firm D call. CDR1 is MNHEY and CDR2 is SMNVEV in the germline V gene (reference sequence). The CDR3 is 13 residues long. The V end was cut by 6 bases, the J end by 7 bases, with 13 bases between. As DNA, the CDR3 is TGTGCCAGCAGCCCGGAACCCGGGAATGAGCAGTTCTTC. Translating it yields CASSPEPGNEQFF.

This clonotype was seen ten or more times. The chain recombines TRBV5-1 with TRBJ1-2, with 7 bases that match TRBD1. Germline values: CDR1 SGHRS, CDR2 YFSETQ. The J segment lost 5 bases and the V segment lost 6 bases, leaving 10 bases of the junction unmatched. CDR3 length equals 14 residues. This CDR3 is CASTPDRRTYGYTF. The CDR3 nucleotides read TGCGCCAGCACCCCGGACAGGCGAACTTATGGCTACACCTTC.

This clonotype was observed a few times. The rearrangement joins TRBV5-1 to TRBJ1-1; D is unresolved. Germline V gene lookup returns CDR1 SGHRS and CDR2 YFSETQ. V was shortened by 3 bases and J by 0 bases, with 12 bases between the two germline ends. This CDR3 contains 15 residues. This CDR3 is CASSSPTGMNTEAFF. CDR3 in DNA: TGCGCCAGCAGCTCCCCGACGGGGATGAACACTGAAGCTTTCTTT.

This clonotype was seen many times. This chain connects TRBV5-5 to TRBJ1-5; D not certain. Germline CDR1 is SGHKS and CDR2 is YYEKEE (reference sequence). CDR3 size: 17 residues. Trimming removed 0 bases from V and 3 bases from J, with 16 bases in between. The CDR3 DNA sequence: TGTGCCAGCAGCTTGGTCGGCGAAAAAAGCTACAATCAGCCCCAGCATTTT. This codes for CASSLVGEKSYNQPQHF.